The rows below give T cell receptor beta chains drawn from one sample of a study of blood T cell repertoires in COVID-19. Measured with immunoSEQ multiplex PCR; TCRdb has only the in-frame clones, and not every one. The data show 66,000 or so clones, with 86% seen just once and 6.9% held by the top ten. The specimen was peripheral blood. The receptors were sampled from a man aged 50 to 59 with active COVID-19. Both conserved end residues are part of each CDR3. D genes are given only for firm matches.

J gene: TRBJ2-3; V gene: TRBV4-2; D gene: -; CDR3 protein: CASSQDNLIGDTQYF
J gene: TRBJ1-4; V gene: TRBV5-1; D gene: -; CDR3 protein: CASSPRGENEKLFF
J gene: TRBJ2-3; V gene: TRBV18; D gene: -; CDR3 protein: CASSPTFGDTQYF
J gene: TRBJ2-1; V gene: TRBV3-1/TRBV3-2; D gene: TRBD2; CDR3 protein: CASSRGGSYNEQFF
J gene: TRBJ2-5; V gene: TRBV12-5; D gene: TRBD2; CDR3 protein: CASGLGGGETQYF
J gene: TRBJ1-2; V gene: TRBV3-1/TRBV3-2; D gene: -; CDR3 protein: CASSPGGYGYTF
J gene: TRBJ2-7; V gene: TRBV10-3; D gene: -; CDR3 protein: CAISPSYEQYF
J gene: TRBJ2-1; V gene: TRBV3-1/TRBV3-2; D gene: TRBD2; CDR3 protein: CASSQGPGRGAYNEQFF
J gene: TRBJ2-1; V gene: TRBV5-1; D gene: TRBD1; CDR3 protein: CASKVGQGYNEQFF
J gene: TRBJ2-6; V gene: TRBV11-3; D gene: TRBD2; CDR3 protein: CASSRQGGSGSGANVLTF
J gene: TRBJ2-3; V gene: TRBV7-3; D gene: -; CDR3 protein: CASSLQGADTQYF
J gene: TRBJ2-1; V gene: TRBV10-3; D gene: TRBD2; CDR3 protein: CAISDPDRTSGFTYNEQFF
J gene: TRBJ2-1; V gene: TRBV11-2; D gene: -; CDR3 protein: CASNPGSLSYNEQFF
J gene: TRBJ1-2; V gene: TRBV7-2; D gene: -; CDR3 protein: CASSIDRRDGYTF
J gene: TRBJ1-2; V gene: TRBV19; D gene: -; CDR3 protein: CASGPGGGYTF
J gene: TRBJ1-5; V gene: TRBV5-6; D gene: -; CDR3 protein: CASSLGANQPQHF
J gene: TRBJ1-1; V gene: TRBV18; D gene: -; CDR3 protein: CASSPRSIPGHLNHAAFF
J gene: TRBJ1-2; V gene: TRBV3-1/TRBV3-2; D gene: TRBD1; CDR3 protein: CASSQGQGLAYGYTF
J gene: TRBJ1-5; V gene: TRBV7-2; D gene: -; CDR3 protein: CASSLAGWDQPQHF
J gene: TRBJ1-2; V gene: TRBV29-1; D gene: TRBD1; CDR3 protein: CSGRGPDYGYTF
J gene: TRBJ2-5; V gene: TRBV5-1; D gene: TRBD1; CDR3 protein: CASRTRTGVETQYF
J gene: TRBJ2-1; V gene: TRBV4-1; D gene: TRBD2; CDR3 protein: CASSPGLAGGNEQFF
J gene: TRBJ2-2; V gene: TRBV9; D gene: TRBD2; CDR3 protein: CASSPRSGRDTGELFF
J gene: TRBJ2-1; V gene: TRBV21-1; D gene: -; CDR3 protein: CASSKAGTGGDEQFF
J gene: TRBJ1-4; V gene: TRBV6-5; D gene: -; CDR3 protein: CASSYSTGKGNEKLFF
J gene: TRBJ1-3; V gene: TRBV3-1/TRBV3-2; D gene: TRBD1; CDR3 protein: CASTMTGDGNTIYF
J gene: TRBJ2-2; V gene: TRBV7-8; D gene: TRBD2; CDR3 protein: CASSFSGRNTGELFF
J gene: TRBJ2-3; V gene: TRBV6-5; D gene: -; CDR3 protein: CASSYSGAPTDTQYF
J gene: TRBJ2-1; V gene: TRBV11-2; D gene: TRBD1; CDR3 protein: CASSLGGRGLINEQFF
J gene: TRBJ2-1; V gene: TRBV21-1; D gene: -; CDR3 protein: CASSKGLAGLNEQFF
J gene: TRBJ1-3; V gene: TRBV19; D gene: -; CDR3 protein: CASQGGHTIYF
J gene: TRBJ1-1; V gene: TRBV6-5; D gene: TRBD1; CDR3 protein: CASRKDRGTEAFF
J gene: TRBJ1-6; V gene: TRBV19; D gene: TRBD1; CDR3 protein: CASSKRQGGSSYNSPLHF
J gene: TRBJ2-1; V gene: TRBV6-5; D gene: TRBD2; CDR3 protein: CASSLTSGGVYNEQFF
J gene: TRBJ1-5; V gene: TRBV2; D gene: -; CDR3 protein: CASRSTASHQPQHF
J gene: TRBJ2-3; V gene: TRBV7-8; D gene: TRBD2; CDR3 protein: CASSLVATSGASTDTQYF
J gene: TRBJ1-2; V gene: TRBV6-5; D gene: TRBD1; CDR3 protein: CATSRTGWTYGYTF
J gene: TRBJ2-3; V gene: TRBV6-5; D gene: TRBD1; CDR3 protein: CARSQGEADTQYF
J gene: TRBJ1-2; V gene: TRBV14; D gene: -; CDR3 protein: CASSQSSAVYGYTF
J gene: TRBJ2-3; V gene: TRBV11-2; D gene: -; CDR3 protein: CASSFGAADTQYF
J gene: TRBJ2-3; V gene: TRBV5-1; D gene: TRBD2; CDR3 protein: CASSFATSGSTDTQYF
J gene: TRBJ2-5; V gene: TRBV15; D gene: TRBD1; CDR3 protein: CATSPGTGYGTQYF
J gene: TRBJ2-7; V gene: TRBV18; D gene: -; CDR3 protein: CASSGQGTYEQYF
J gene: TRBJ2-6; V gene: TRBV5-6; D gene: -; CDR3 protein: CASSPVASVLTF
J gene: TRBJ2-4; V gene: TRBV5-4; D gene: -; CDR3 protein: CASSLGGRSQNIQYF
J gene: TRBJ2-2; V gene: TRBV12-5; D gene: TRBD1; CDR3 protein: CASGWIFGTEKNTGELFF
J gene: TRBJ2-1; V gene: TRBV15; D gene: -; CDR3 protein: CATGPRGAPYNEQFF
J gene: TRBJ2-1; V gene: TRBV5-6; D gene: TRBD2; CDR3 protein: CASSPAREGRPNEQFF
J gene: TRBJ2-1; V gene: TRBV7-9; D gene: -; CDR3 protein: CASSLIGGYNEQFF
J gene: TRBJ1-1; V gene: TRBV9; D gene: -; CDR3 protein: CASSVGPGDPKNTEAFF
J gene: TRBJ2-5; V gene: TRBV19; D gene: -; CDR3 protein: CASSIGGASGETQYF
J gene: TRBJ2-5; V gene: TRBV3-1/TRBV3-2; D gene: -; CDR3 protein: CASRGRRETQYF
J gene: TRBJ1-3; V gene: TRBV6-8; D gene: TRBD1; CDR3 protein: CASSYPSGDPGTGTRNTIYF
J gene: TRBJ1-4; V gene: TRBV6-1; D gene: -; CDR3 protein: CASSEILQGDEKLFF
J gene: TRBJ2-2; V gene: TRBV5-1; D gene: -; CDR3 protein: CASRPVRQAQLGELFF
J gene: TRBJ2-3; V gene: TRBV6-6; D gene: TRBD2; CDR3 protein: CASSPGGVRTDTQYF
J gene: TRBJ1-2; V gene: TRBV5-1; D gene: -; CDR3 protein: CASSPTTGYGYTF
J gene: TRBJ2-5; V gene: TRBV5-1; D gene: TRBD2; CDR3 protein: CASSATGTRNRETQYF
J gene: TRBJ2-1; V gene: TRBV3-1/TRBV3-2; D gene: -; CDR3 protein: CASSQGAEYNEQFF